This TCR beta chain was found in a study of T-cell reconstitution after alpha-beta-depleted transplantation in children. Overall study results and limits: At one year after transplant, newly produced T cells mostly accounted for T-cell counts and diversity.

The authors prepared the TCRbeta library with unique molecular identifiers. From the PCR reads, TCRdb called clonotypes with MiXCR, one entry per CDR3 protein. The sample has under 850,000 distinct CDR3 sequences; around 13% are singletons. The V end was cut by 6 bases, the J end by 2 bases, with 13 bases between. The CDR3 runs 14 residues. Per the germline V gene, CDR1 is MNHNS and CDR2 is SASEGT. This clonotype was picked up a small number of times. The target antigen is unknown. This receptor was identified in a girl aged 2-10 years with congenital amegakaryocytic thrombocytopenia, due to receive a stem cell transplant. V is TRBV6-1 and J is TRBJ1-2, with D tentatively TRBD1 (5 bases). The sequences come from PBMCs, collected before TCRalphabeta/CD19-depleted stem cell transplant. The CDR3 protein is CASRDNGGNYGYTF. The CDR3 DNA sequence: TGTGCCAGCAGGGACAACGGAGGGAACTATGGCTACACCTTC.